This passage covers 21 T cell receptor beta chains from one sample sequenced in a study of T cells in Graves' hyperthyroidism and ophthalmopathy. Amplification of TCR beta CDR3 regions was performed using RNA transcripts as template. The HTBI primer set was used in a first-round RT-PCR of the TCR CDR3. TCRdb re-called the multiplex PCR reads through MiXCR, storing one row per CDR3 protein. Of 660,000 or so distinct CDR3 sequences listed, about 20% are singletons. The source material was blood. The source of these receptors is a young man with Graves' ophthalmopathy.

This sequence joins TRBV6-1 and TRBJ2-3, with no clear D. This CDR3 contains 17 residues. Germline V gene sequence: CDR1 MNHNS, CDR2 SASEGT. The V gene lost 1 base and the J gene lost 0 bases, with 14 bases spanning the gap. CDR3 coding DNA: TGTGCCAGCAGTGAAGGGGCTCCCAGAATGAGCACAGATACGCAGTATTTT. It specifies CASSEGAPRMSTDTQYF.

This chain joins TRBV4-3 and TRBJ1-5; D is uncertain. Trimming removed 4 bases at V and 2 bases at J, with 12 bases between. CDR1 LGHNA and CDR2 YSLEER come from the germline V gene. CDR3 length: 15 residues. CDR3 sequence (DNA): TGCGCCAGCAGCCTCGGGGAGAACGGCAATCAGCCCCAGCATTTT. This sequence encodes CASSLGENGNQPQHF.

This clonotype was seen more than once but under ten times. V usage is TRBV29-1 and J usage is TRBJ2-1; possibly TRBD2 for D (6 bases). The germline V gene encodes CDR1 SQVTM and CDR2 ANQGSEA. The V end lost 6 bases, the J end lost 2 bases, and 14 bases lay between the germline ends. The CDR3 runs 14 residues. CDR3 region: CSVGDGGPYNEQFF. CDR3 nucleotide sequence: TGCAGCGTGGGGGACGGGGGACCCTACAATGAGCAGTTCTTC.

A note on this clonotype: An end of the junction does not agree with germline; a read error may underlie this. The chain combines TRBV28 with TRBJ1-3; TRBD1 agrees at 7 bases. Germline CDR1 reads MDHEN; CDR2 reads SYDVKM. CDR3 length: 16 residues. CDR3 region: CASSLPTTGSGNTTYF. The CDR3 bases are TGTGCCAGCAGTTTACCGACGACAGGGTCCGGAAACACCACATATTTT.

The J gene is TRBJ2-7, the V gene TRBV4-3, with 7 nucleotides matching TRBD2. The CDR3 runs to 17 residues. V lost 0 bases, J lost 0 bases, and 8 bases stayed unmatched. Germline V gives CDR1 LGHNA, CDR2 YSLEER. The CDR3 region is CASSQDPAGVGSYEQYF. As DNA, the CDR3 is TGCGCCAGCAGCCAAGATCCCGCGGGAGTGGGCTCCTACGAGCAGTACTTC.

This clonotype has just a few counts. The chain combines TRBV29-1 with TRBJ1-1, with D possibly being TRBD1 (6 bases). CDR3 length: 14 residues. Trimming left V 4 bases short and J 3 bases short, with 15 bases between. Germline V CDR1 and CDR2: SQVTM, ANQGSEA. This CDR3 reads CSVGVRGQYTEAFF. CDR3 sequence (DNA): TGCAGCGTTGGTGTCAGGGGTCAGTACACTGAAGCTTTCTTT.

This rearrangement joins TRBV30 to TRBJ2-7; tentative D call: TRBD1 (6 bases). The CDR3 is 13 amino acids. With 2 bases removed from V and 3 bases from J, the gap between germline ends came to 11 bases. From germline, CDR1 is GTSNPN and CDR2 SVGIG (reference sequence). CDR3 DNA: TGTGCCTGGAGTCAACAGGGTAACTACGAGCAGTACTTC. This translates into CAWSQQGNYEQYF.

V is TRBV28 and J is TRBJ2-7; 7 positions match TRBD2. The CDR3 is 14 residues long. With V trimmed by 5 bases and J by 3 bases, 7 bases remained unmatched. CDR1 and CDR2 from the germline V gene are MDHEN and SYDVKM. In nucleotides, the CDR3 is TGTGCCAGCAGTGGGGGGGGGGTATTCTACGAGCAGTACTTC. This encodes CASSGGGVFYEQYF.

The rearrangement joins TRBV20-1 to TRBJ2-2; D might be TRBD1 (6 bases). The ends were cut back, 5 bases at V and 2 bases at J, with 12 bases in the middle. Germline loops: CDR1 DFQATT, CDR2 SNEGSKA (reference sequence). The CDR3 consists of 14 residues. The CDR3 DNA reads as TGCAGTGCTCAAGGACAGTCCAACACCGGGGAGCTGTTTTTT. This codes for CSAQGQSNTGELFF.

CDR3 in amino acids: CASSSAAGASYEQYF. In DNA form, the CDR3 reads TGTGCCAGTAGTTCGGCGGCAGGGGCTTCCTACGAGCAGTACTTC. The chain recombines TRBV19 with TRBJ2-7, with D tentatively TRBD1 (6 bases). The V gene lost 5 bases and the J gene lost 1 base, with 15 bases spanning the gap. This CDR3 contains 15 residues. Germline loops: CDR1 LNHDA, CDR2 SQIVND (reference sequence).

Many counts were recorded for this clonotype. This chain connects TRBV12-3 or TRBV12-4 to TRBJ2-7; TRBD1 matches 11 bases. Trimming removed 6 bases from V and 4 bases from J; junction bases left unmatched: 8. The CDR3 has 15 amino acids. The CDR3 region has the DNA TGTGCCAGCAGGTCCCTAGGGGACAGGGGGTACGAGCAGTACTTC. This codes for CASRSLGDRGYEQYF.

At least ten counts were recorded for this clonotype. V usage is TRBV30 and J usage is TRBJ2-1; D may match TRBD1 or TRBD2 (5 bases each). CDR1 is GTSNPN and CDR2 is SVGIG in the germline V gene (reference sequence). The CDR3 runs to 17 residues. Trimming pared 3 bases from V and 0 bases from J, leaving 18 bases between. For the CDR3, the DNA is TGTGCCTGGAGCCCCCCCCGGGGACGAAGCTCCTACAATGAGCAGTTCTTC. It is translated as CAWSPPRGRSSYNEQFF. Drawing the rest from reference TRBV30 and TRBJ2-1, the complete variable domain is SQTIHQWPATLVQPVGSPLSLECTVEGTSNPNLYWYRQAAGRGLQLLFYSVGIGQISSEVPQNLSASRPQDRQFILSSKKLLLSDSGFYLCAWSPPRGRSSYNEQFFGPGTRLTVL.

The rearrangement links TRBV6-2 or TRBV6-3 to TRBJ2-7; tentatively, D is TRBD1 (5 bases). CDR3 length equals 13 residues. Germline V gene sequence: CDR1 MNHEY, CDR2 SVGEGT. V was cut by 0 bases and J by 4 bases, with 7 bases left in between. The CDR3 DNA reads TGTGCCAGCAGTTACTCGACAGTGTACGAGCAGTACTTC. This gives the protein CASSYSTVYEQYF.

The J gene is TRBJ2-3, the V gene TRBV28, with 13 bases aligning to TRBD2. Unmatched junction bases numbered 11, after V lost 4 bases and J lost 4 bases. The germline V gene encodes CDR1 MDHEN and CDR2 SYDVKM. CDR3 length: 18 amino acids. The CDR3 loop is CASSSTGTSGTGPDTQYF. The DNA for the CDR3 is TGTGCCAGCAGTTCGACCGGGACTAGCGGGACTGGGCCAGATACGCAGTATTTT.

The table lists this clonotype with a few counts. The rearrangement links TRBV5-6 to TRBJ2-7, with D possibly being TRBD1 or TRBD2 (5 bases each). There are 17 residues in the CDR3. Deletions cut 4 bases from V and 6 bases from J, with 26 bases between. The germline V gene has CDR1 SGHDT and CDR2 YYEEEE. The CDR3 nucleotides are TGTGCCAGCAGCGTTGGGGGTTTTGGGGCAGGCTTCCGCGAGCAGTACTTC. Translation: CASSVGGFGAGFREQYF.

This clonotype was counted between two and nine times. V gene TRBV29-1 combines with J gene TRBJ2-7, with 8 bases aligning to TRBD1. The V gene end was trimmed by 7 bases and the J gene end by 5 bases; junction bases not matched to a gene: 7. This CDR3 is built from 12 residues. Germline V gives CDR1 SQVTM, CDR2 ANQGSEA. The CDR3 DNA reads TGCAGCGCAACACAGGGGGTTGACGAGCAGTACTTC. It yields the protein CSATQGVDEQYF.

This clonotype was seen at least ten times. V is TRBV18 and J is TRBJ2-7; D is ambiguous. In germline, CDR1 is KGHSH, CDR2 LQKENI. This CDR3 comprises 13 residues. The V and J ends lost 2 bases and 3 bases respectively, with 8 bases between them. CDR3 sequence: CASSPGKNYEQYF. The CDR3 bases are TGTGCCAGCTCACCAGGGAAAAACTACGAGCAGTACTTC. Based on the CDR3 plus reference TRBV18 and TRBJ2-7, the full variable domain is NAGVMQNPRHLVRRRGQEARLRCSPMKGHSHVYWYRQLPEEGLKFMVYLQKENIIDESGMPKERFSAEFPKEGPSILRIQQVVRGDSAAYFCASSPGKNYEQYFGPGTRLTVT.

This chain uses TRBV5-1 with TRBJ1-1; no definite D call. Germline CDR1 and CDR2: SGHRS and YFSETQ. V was trimmed by 3 bases and J by 0 bases, leaving 12 bases between them. The CDR3 contains 15 residues. CDR3 sequence (DNA): TGCGCCAGCAGCTCCAGACTATCCATGAACACTGAAGCTTTCTTT. This gives the protein CASSSRLSMNTEAFF.

This clonotype was detected many times. This chain connects TRBV20-1 to TRBJ2-3, with 10 bases aligning to TRBD1. The CDR3 is made up of 14 amino acids. Germline V gene sequence: CDR1 DFQATT, CDR2 SNEGSKA (reference sequence). The CDR3 protein is CSYKTGGGGDTQYF. The DNA of the CDR3 is TGCAGCTACAAGACAGGGGGCGGAGGAGATACGCAGTATTTT.

This clonotype was counted only a few times. The rearrangement joins TRBV29-1 to TRBJ2-4, with 9 bases fitting TRBD1. The CDR3 contains 13 residues. Germline V gene lookup returns CDR1 SQVTM and CDR2 ANQGSEA. V was pared by 6 bases and J by 7 bases, with 7 bases of the junction left unmatched. CDR3 residues: CSVLTGGVNIQYF. The CDR3 bases are TGCAGCGTCTTGACAGGGGGGGTGAACATTCAGTACTTC.

The table lists this clonotype with many counts. The chain carries TRBV11-2 and TRBJ2-3, with D unclear. The germline CDR1 and CDR2 sequences are SGHAT and FQNNGV. CDR3 size: 16 residues. V gave up 4 bases and J gave up 0 bases, with 14 bases separating them. CDR3 nucleotides: TGTGCCAGCAGCTCCTTGGATGGTGTGAGCACAGATACGCAGTATTTT. Encoded protein: CASSSLDGVSTDTQYF.